This T cell receptor beta chain was sequenced in a study of blood T cell repertoires in COVID-19. The CDR3 has 15 residues. The repertoire was sequenced with immunoSEQ multiplex PCR; TCRdb's copy has only in-frame clones and lacks some. The table has roughly 38,000 clones, around 87% seen once. This receptor was taken from a man aged 50 to 60 in a cohort sampled during active COVID-19. Sequenced material: peripheral blood. The genes are TRBV21-1 and TRBJ2-3; the table's D call, TRBD2, was not checked against the DNA. TRBV21-1 constitutes a pseudogene. The CDR3 DNA sequence: TGTGCCAGCAGCAAAAGGGTGGGAGGCACAGATACGCAGTATTTT. Protein product: CASSKRVGGTDTQYF.